The 20 T cell receptor beta chains below come from one sample, sequenced in a study of CXCR3-negative and CXCR3-positive naive CD8 T cells. TRB cDNA was prepared as libraries by UMI-labeled 5' RACE. TCRdb re-called the 5' RACE reads; one entry per CDR3 protein, DNA not given. The table lists about 9,600 distinct CDR3 sequences, with 0.9% to 1.2% in the top ten. Sequenced sample: naive CXCR3- CD8+ T cells from blood. As for subset: CD45RO-CCR7+CD27+CD95- naive CD8+ T cells lacking CXCR3 (TNR3-). The receptors were sampled from a human donor in good health. Some clones in this sample may be carry-over from other donors' samples.

Its frequency marks this clonotype as medium-sized. This chain links TRBV20-1 with TRBJ1-5. The CDR3 has 15 amino acids. CDR1 and CDR2 from the germline V gene are DFQATT and SNEGSKA (reference sequence). The CDR3 loop reads CSARDGEFSNQPQHF.

Measured by frequency, this clonotype is medium-sized. V is TRBV7-6 and J is TRBJ2-7; absent DNA, TCRdb's TRBD2 call cannot be checked. The germline V gene has CDR1 SGHVS and CDR2 FNYEAQ. This CDR3 is 16 amino acids long. The CDR3 reads CASSSHFGTSDYEQYF. Together with reference TRBV7-6 and TRBJ2-7, the CDR3 gives the full variable domain: GAGVSQSPRYKVTKRGQDVALRCDPISGHVSLYWYRQALGQGPEFLTYFNYEAQQDKSGLPNDRFSAERPEGSISTLTIQRTEQRDSAMYRCASSSHFGTSDYEQYFGPGTRLTVT.

The J gene is TRBJ1-5, the V gene TRBV7-2; TCRdb reports TRBD1, a call that lacks DNA to check it against. CDR3 size: 15 residues. CDR1 and CDR2 from the germline V gene are SGHTA and FQGNSA. CDR3 residues: CASSAGTGGFQPQHF.

The chain recombines TRBV29-1 with TRBJ1-1. The CDR3 sequence is 13 residues long. Germline values: CDR1 SQVTM, CDR2 ANQGSEA. Here the CDR3 reads CSVETGTNTEAFF.

This sequence joins TRBV11-3 and TRBJ2-2; the D gene TCRdb calls, TRBD1, cannot be checked with no DNA. Germline V gene data show CDR1 as SGHNT and CDR2 as YENEEA. The CDR3 contains 13 residues. The chain's CDR3 is CASSPQGTGELFF.

This clonotype is deemed medium-sized by its frequency. The chain links TRBV4-1 to TRBJ2-2; there is no DNA to check the TCRdb D call of TRBD1. The CDR3 runs 18 residues. Germline V gene lookup returns CDR1 MGHRA and CDR2 YSYEKL. CDR3 residues: CASSQPGQKPLNTGELFF.

The chain carries TRBV12-3 or TRBV12-4 and TRBJ1-1. The CDR3 totals 14 residues. This chain's CDR3 is CASSLAGQNTEAFF.

The V and J genes are TRBV5-1 and TRBJ2-1; the D call from TCRdb, TRBD1, cannot be confirmed without DNA. The CDR3 loop spans 14 amino acids. Per germline, CDR1 SGHRS and CDR2 YFSETQ. CDR3 sequence reads: CSSSPRAGDGEQFF. The variable domain in full, completed from reference TRBV5-1 and TRBJ2-1, reads KAGVTQTPRYLIKTRGQQVTLSCSPISGHRSVSWYQQTPGQGLQFLFEYFSETQRNKGNFPGRFSGRQFSNSRSEMNVSTLELGDSALYLCSSSPRAGDGEQFFGPGTRLTVL.

This clonotype shows up as medium-sized by frequency. The chain couples TRBV29-1 to TRBJ2-5; the D call from TCRdb, TRBD2, cannot be confirmed without DNA. In germline, CDR1 is SQVTM, CDR2 ANQGSEA. The CDR3 sequence is 13 residues long. The CDR3 is CSVAASGQETQYF.

The chain links TRBV7-2 to TRBJ2-3; TCRdb designates TRBD2, a call that cannot be tested without DNA. Germline loops: CDR1 SGHTA, CDR2 FQGNSA. The CDR3 has 15 amino acids. CDR3 region: CASSLTGARTDTQYF.

This clonotype is deemed medium-sized by its frequency. This sequence joins TRBV27 and TRBJ1-1. This CDR3 has 13 residues. Germline CDR1 and CDR2: MNHEY and SMNVEV (reference sequence). The CDR3 region is CASSPDGYTEAFF.

This clonotype is classed as medium-sized by frequency. The V call is TRBV7-9, the J call TRBJ2-3; TCRdb outputs TRBD2, but without DNA this stays unchecked. This CDR3 contains 17 residues. Germline CDR1 and CDR2: SEHNR and FQNEAQ (reference sequence). CDR3 amino acids: CASSSSTSGRETDTQYF.

This sequence joins TRBV29-1 and TRBJ2-1; TCRdb's D gene call, TRBD2, goes unchecked for lack of DNA. This CDR3 is 14 amino acids long. The germline V gene encodes CDR1 SQVTM and CDR2 ANQGSEA. CDR3 amino acids: CSVEGTSGSNEQFF.

This clonotype is deemed medium-sized by its frequency. This chain links TRBV4-3 with TRBJ1-3. The CDR3 contains 17 residues. Germline CDR1 is LGHNA and CDR2 is YSLEER. CDR3 protein: CASSQDRGGSSGNTIYF.

The gene calls are TRBV9 and TRBJ2-7; the D call from TCRdb, TRBD2, cannot be confirmed without DNA. The CDR3 is 15 residues long. In germline, CDR1 is SGDLS, CDR2 YYNGEE. CDR3 protein: CASSAALAGLDEQYF.

This chain links TRBV7-9 with TRBJ1-6; TCRdb's D gene call, TRBD1, goes unchecked for lack of DNA. Germline CDR1 reads SEHNR; CDR2 reads FQNEAQ (reference sequence). This CDR3 has 15 residues. The CDR3 region is CASSFPQGLNSPLHF.

The rearrangement links TRBV29-1 to TRBJ2-5; the TCRdb D gene call, TRBD1, has no DNA to confirm it. The CDR3 is 14 amino acids. CDR1 and CDR2 (germline): SQVTM, ANQGSEA. CDR3 residues: CSVIPGTDKETQYF. The full variable domain, its missing parts supplied by reference TRBV29-1 and TRBJ2-5, is SAVISQKPSRDICQRGTSLTIQCQVDSQVTMMFWYRQQPGQSLTLIATANQGSEATYESGFVIDKFPISRPNLTFSTLTVSNMSPEDSSIYLCSVIPGTDKETQYFGPGTRLLVL.

This clonotype shows up as medium-sized by frequency. The chain has TRBV29-1 and TRBJ2-1; the TRBD1 assignment by TCRdb is unverifiable without DNA. Germline-derived CDR1 and CDR2 are SQVTM and ANQGSEA. CDR3 length: 14 residues. CDR3 in amino acids: CSVVGREVYNEQFF.

This rearrangement joins TRBV20-1 to TRBJ2-1; the TCRdb D gene call, TRBD2, has no DNA to confirm it. Germline lookup yields CDR1 DFQATT and CDR2 SNEGSKA (reference sequence). The CDR3 is 15 residues long. Here the CDR3 reads CSARGPSATYNEQFF.

This clonotype is deemed medium-sized by its frequency. The rearrangement links TRBV13 to TRBJ2-7; TCRdb returns TRBD1, unconfirmable since there is no DNA. Germline loops: CDR1 PRHDT, CDR2 FYEKMQ (reference sequence). CDR3 length: 14 amino acids. This CDR3 reads CASSSPDRAYEQYF.